This T cell receptor beta chain was sequenced during a study of OX40 agonist ivuxolimab in advanced cancers. Study information: Earlier treatment with anti-PD-1, anti-PD-L1 or anti-CTLA-4 was permitted, and around 36% had received some. Regarding the study as a whole: Individuals who were partial responders at 0.1-3.0 mg/kg had clonal expansion that ranked among the lowest.

About this clone: Its antigen is currently unknown.

Germline CDR1 LNHDA, CDR2 SQIVND (reference sequence). This CDR3 has 17 amino acids. Trimming removed 3 bases at V and 2 bases at J, with 19 bases between. TCRdb's table, derived via immunoSEQ multiplex PCR, lists solely in-frame clones and lacks some. The sample has more than 15,000 clones; about 89% are singletons. Source: CD4+ or CD8+ T cells sorted from blood, taken in a trial of the OX40 agonist ivuxolimab. This chain links TRBV19 with TRBJ1-2; D is perhaps TRBD1 (5 bases). The receptor's source is an adult with an advanced solid tumor such as melanoma, head and neck, liver or kidney cancer. The DNA of the CDR3 is TGTGCCAGTAGTATGCCCGACCCGGGACTAAAAAACTATGGCTACACCTTC. It yields the protein CASSMPDPGLKNYGYTF.